One and the same sample provided the 2 T cell receptor beta chains below, sequenced in a study of blood T cell repertoires in COVID-19. Libraries were prepared by immunoSEQ multiplex PCR; TCRdb keeps only in-frame clonotypes and omits some of them. Found here are 470,000 or so clones, about 85% of them singletons; the top ten hold nearly 2%. Sequences were obtained from PBMCs or T cells enriched from blood (not recorded which). These receptors were collected from a woman under 30 with acute COVID-19.

V and J are TRBV28 and TRBJ2-7; 9 nucleotides line up with TRBD1. Trimming removed 6 bases from V and 0 bases from J; junction bases left unmatched: 6. The CDR3 has 15 residues. Germline V gene sequence: CDR1 MDHEN, CDR2 SYDVKM. The CDR3 spells CASRVQGAPSYEQYF. CDR3 DNA sequence: TGTGCCAGCAGGGTACAGGGGGCCCCCTCCTACGAGCAGTACTTC.

The chain couples TRBV6-6 to TRBJ1-4; D is unclear. V lost 2 bases, J lost 8 bases, and 15 bases lay in between. Per germline, CDR1 MNHNY and CDR2 SVGAGI (reference sequence). CDR3 size: 15 residues. CDR3 DNA sequence: TGTGCCAGCAGTTACCGACCCGAGGGAGGGGAAAAACTGTTTTTT. It codes for CASSYRPEGGEKLFF.